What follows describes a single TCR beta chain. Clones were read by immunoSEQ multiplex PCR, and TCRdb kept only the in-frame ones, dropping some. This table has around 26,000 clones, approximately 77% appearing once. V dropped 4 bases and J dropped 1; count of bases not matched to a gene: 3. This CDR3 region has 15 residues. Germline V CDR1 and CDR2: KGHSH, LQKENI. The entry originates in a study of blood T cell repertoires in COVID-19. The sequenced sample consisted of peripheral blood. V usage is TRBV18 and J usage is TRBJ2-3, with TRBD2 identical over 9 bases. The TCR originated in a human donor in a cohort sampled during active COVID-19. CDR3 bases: TGTGCCAGCTCACTGGTAGCGGGAGGCACAGATACGCAGTATTTT. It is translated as CASSLVAGGTDTQYF.